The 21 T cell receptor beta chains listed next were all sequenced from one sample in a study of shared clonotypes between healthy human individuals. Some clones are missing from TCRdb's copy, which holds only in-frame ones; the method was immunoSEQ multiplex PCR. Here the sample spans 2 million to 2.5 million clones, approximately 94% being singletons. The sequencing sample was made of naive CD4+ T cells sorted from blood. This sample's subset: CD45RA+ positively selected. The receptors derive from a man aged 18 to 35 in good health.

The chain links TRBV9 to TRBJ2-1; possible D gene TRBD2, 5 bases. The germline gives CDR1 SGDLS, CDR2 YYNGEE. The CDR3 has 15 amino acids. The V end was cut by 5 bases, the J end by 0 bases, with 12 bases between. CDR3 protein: CASSSARSSYNEQFF. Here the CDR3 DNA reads TGTGCCAGCAGTAGCGCTAGGAGCTCCTACAATGAGCAGTTCTTC.

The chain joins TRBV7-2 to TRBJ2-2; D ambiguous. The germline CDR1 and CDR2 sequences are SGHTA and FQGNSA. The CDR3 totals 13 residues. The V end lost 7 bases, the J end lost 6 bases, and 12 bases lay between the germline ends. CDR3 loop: CASIFRFSGELFF. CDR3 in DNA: TGTGCCAGCATATTCCGTTTCTCCGGGGAGCTGTTTTTT.

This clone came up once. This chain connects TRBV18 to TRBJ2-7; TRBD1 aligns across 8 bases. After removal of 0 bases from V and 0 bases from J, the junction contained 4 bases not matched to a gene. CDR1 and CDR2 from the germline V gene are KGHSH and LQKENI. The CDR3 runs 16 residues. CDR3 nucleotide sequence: TGTGCCAGCTCACCACCCCGGACAGGGAGCTCCTACGAGCAGTACTTC. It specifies CASSPPRTGSSYEQYF.

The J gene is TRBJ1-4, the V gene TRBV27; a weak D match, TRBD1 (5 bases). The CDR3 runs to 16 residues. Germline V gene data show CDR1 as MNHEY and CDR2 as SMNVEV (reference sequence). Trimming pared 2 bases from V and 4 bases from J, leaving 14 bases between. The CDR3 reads CASSLGWGTYNEKLFF. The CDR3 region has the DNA TGTGCCAGCAGTTTAGGGTGGGGGACCTATAATGAAAAACTGTTTTTT. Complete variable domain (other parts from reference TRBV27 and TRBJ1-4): EAQVTQNPRYLITVTGKKLTVTCSQNMNHEYMSWYRQDPGLGLRQIYYSMNVEVTDKGDVPEGYKVSRKEKRNFPLILESPSPNQTSLYFCASSLGWGTYNEKLFFGSGTQLSVL.

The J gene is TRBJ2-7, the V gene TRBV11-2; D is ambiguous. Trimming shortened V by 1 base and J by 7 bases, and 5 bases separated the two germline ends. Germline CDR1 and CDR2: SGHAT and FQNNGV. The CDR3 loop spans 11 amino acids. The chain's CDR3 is CASSLGPEQYF. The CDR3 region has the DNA TGTGCCAGCAGCTTAGGGCCAGAGCAGTACTTC.

CDR3 loop: CASHHPRGVKYNEQFF. In nucleotides, the CDR3 is TGTGCCAGCCACCACCCGAGGGGGGTAAAGTACAATGAGCAGTTCTTC. The gene calls are TRBV5-6 and TRBJ2-1, with D possibly being TRBD1 or TRBD2 (6 bases each). This CDR3 is 16 amino acids long. Per germline, CDR1 SGHDT and CDR2 YYEEEE. Trimming took 7 bases from V and 4 from J, leaving 21 bases between them.

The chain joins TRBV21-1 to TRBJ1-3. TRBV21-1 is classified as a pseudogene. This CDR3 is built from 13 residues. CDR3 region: CASRLGSGNTIYF. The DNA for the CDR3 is TGTGCCAGCAGACTAGGCTCTGGAAACACCATATATTTT.

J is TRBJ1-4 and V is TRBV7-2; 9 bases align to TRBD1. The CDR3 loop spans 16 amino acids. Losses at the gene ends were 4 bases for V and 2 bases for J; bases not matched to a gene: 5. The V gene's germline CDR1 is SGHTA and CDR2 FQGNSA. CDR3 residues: CASSSTGGATNEKLFF. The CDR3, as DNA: TGTGCCAGCAGCTCCACAGGGGGCGCGACTAATGAAAAACTGTTTTTT.

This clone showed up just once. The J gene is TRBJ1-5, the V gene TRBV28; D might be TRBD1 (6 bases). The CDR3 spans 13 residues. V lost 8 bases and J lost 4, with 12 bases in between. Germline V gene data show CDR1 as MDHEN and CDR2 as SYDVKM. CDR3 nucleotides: TGTGCCAGCGGACCCACAGGGAATCAGCCCCAGCATTTT. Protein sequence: CASGPTGNQPQHF.

CDR3 region: CAWSLGRTNTEAFF. The CDR3 DNA follows: TGTGCCTGGAGTCTCGGACGGACCAACACTGAAGCTTTCTTT. The V and J genes are TRBV30 and TRBJ1-1, with D uncertain. Germline V gene sequence: CDR1 GTSNPN, CDR2 SVGIG (reference sequence). The length of the CDR3 is 14 residues. V was trimmed by 2 bases and J by 2 bases, leaving 12 bases between them. Full variable domain (outside the CDR3, taken from reference TRBV30 and TRBJ1-1): SQTIHQWPATLVQPVGSPLSLECTVEGTSNPNLYWYRQAAGRGLQLLFYSVGIGQISSEVPQNLSASRPQDRQFILSSKKLLLSDSGFYLCAWSLGRTNTEAFFGQGTRLTVV.

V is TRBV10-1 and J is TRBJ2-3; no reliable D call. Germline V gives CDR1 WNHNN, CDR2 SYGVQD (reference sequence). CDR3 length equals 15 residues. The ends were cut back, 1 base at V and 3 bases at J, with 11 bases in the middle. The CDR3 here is CASSELSSLTDTQYF. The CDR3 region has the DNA TGCGCCAGCAGTGAGTTATCTTCCTTGACAGATACGCAGTATTTT.

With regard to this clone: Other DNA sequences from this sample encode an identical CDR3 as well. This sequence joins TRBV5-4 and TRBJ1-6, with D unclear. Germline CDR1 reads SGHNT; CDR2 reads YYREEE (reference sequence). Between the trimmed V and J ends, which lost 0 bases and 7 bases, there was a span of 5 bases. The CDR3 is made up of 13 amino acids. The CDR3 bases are TGTGCCAGCAGCTTGGACCGGAATTCACCCCTCCACTTT. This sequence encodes CASSLDRNSPLHF.

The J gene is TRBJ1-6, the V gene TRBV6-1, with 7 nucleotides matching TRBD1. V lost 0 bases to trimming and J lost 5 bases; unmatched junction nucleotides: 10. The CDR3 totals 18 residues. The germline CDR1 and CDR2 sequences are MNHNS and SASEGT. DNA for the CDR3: TGTGCCAGCAGTGAAGCGACGACTACAGGGGTCCATAATTCACCCCTCCACTTT. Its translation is CASSEATTTGVHNSPLHF.

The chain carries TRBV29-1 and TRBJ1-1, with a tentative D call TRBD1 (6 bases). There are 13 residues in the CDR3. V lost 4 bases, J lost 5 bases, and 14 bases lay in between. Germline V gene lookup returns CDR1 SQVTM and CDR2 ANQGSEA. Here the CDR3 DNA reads TGCAGCGTTGCCCCCAGGGGACTAACTGAAGCTTTCTTT. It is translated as CSVAPRGLTEAFF.

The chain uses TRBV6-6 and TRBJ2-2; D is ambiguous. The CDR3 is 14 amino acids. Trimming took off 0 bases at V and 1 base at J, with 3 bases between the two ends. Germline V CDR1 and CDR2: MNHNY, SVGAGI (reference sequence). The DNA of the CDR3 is TGTGCCAGCAGTTACTCGAGGAACACCGGGGAGCTGTTTTTT. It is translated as CASSYSRNTGELFF.

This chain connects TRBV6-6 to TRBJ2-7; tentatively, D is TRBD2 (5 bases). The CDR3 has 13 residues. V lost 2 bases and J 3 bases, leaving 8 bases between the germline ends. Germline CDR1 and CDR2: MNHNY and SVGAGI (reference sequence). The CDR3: CASSYGEFYEQYF. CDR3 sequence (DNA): TGTGCCAGCAGTTACGGGGAGTTCTACGAGCAGTACTTC.

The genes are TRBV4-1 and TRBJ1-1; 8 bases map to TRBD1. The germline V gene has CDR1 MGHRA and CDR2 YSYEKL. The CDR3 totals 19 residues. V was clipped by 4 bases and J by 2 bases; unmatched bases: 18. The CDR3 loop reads CASSRPTWTGRGPNTEAFF. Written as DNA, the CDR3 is TGCGCCAGCAGCCGACCTACCTGGACAGGCAGGGGGCCTAACACTGAAGCTTTCTTT.

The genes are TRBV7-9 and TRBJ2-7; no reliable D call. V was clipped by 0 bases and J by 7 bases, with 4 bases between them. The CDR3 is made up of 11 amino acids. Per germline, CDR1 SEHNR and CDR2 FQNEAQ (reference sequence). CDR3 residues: CASSLAEEQYF. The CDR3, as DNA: TGTGCCAGCAGCTTAGCAGAAGAGCAGTACTTC. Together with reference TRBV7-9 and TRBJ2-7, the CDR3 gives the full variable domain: DTGVSQNPRHKITKRGQNVTFRCDPISEHNRLYWYRQTLGQGPEFLTYFQNEAQLEKSRLLSDRFSAERPKGSFSTLEIQRTEQGDSAMYLCASSLAEEQYFGPGTRLTVT.

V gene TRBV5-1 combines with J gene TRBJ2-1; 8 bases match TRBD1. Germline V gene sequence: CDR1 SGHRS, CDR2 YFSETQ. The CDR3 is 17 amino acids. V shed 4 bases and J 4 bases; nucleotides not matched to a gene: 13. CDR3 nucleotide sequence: TGCGCCAGCAGCATGGATCCCCAGGGGGCGGGATACAATGAGCAGTTCTTC. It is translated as CASSMDPQGAGYNEQFF.

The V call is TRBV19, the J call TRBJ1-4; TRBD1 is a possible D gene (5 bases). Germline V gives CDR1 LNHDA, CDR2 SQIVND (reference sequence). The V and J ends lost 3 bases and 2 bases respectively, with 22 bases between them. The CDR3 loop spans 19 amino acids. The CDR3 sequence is CASSMPPGRRKTTNEKLFF. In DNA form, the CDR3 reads TGTGCCAGTAGTATGCCCCCGGGACGGCGAAAGACTACTAATGAAAAACTGTTTTTT.

The CDR3 DNA sequence: TGTGCCAGCAGAGATCTCGGGACGATTGGCTACACCTTC. Protein: CASRDLGTIGYTF. This chain joins TRBV6-1 and TRBJ1-2; TRBD1 is a possible D gene (5 bases). This CDR3 comprises 13 residues. The V gene lost 6 bases and the J gene lost 7 bases, with 15 bases spanning the gap. Looked up from germline, CDR1 is MNHNS and CDR2 is SASEGT.